The clone carrying this TCR beta chain has just one count. This entry is derived from a study of blood T cell repertoires in COVID-19. Study details: The study drew acute and convalescent COVID-19 samples from the United States, Italy and Spain. T cells, B-cell-depleted T cells, or PBMCs provided the cDNA or gDNA that served as material.

Authors' processing steps: Reference gene primers were amplified, and this amplification served to estimate nucleated cell counts. TCRdb's copy holds only in-frame clones and misses some; the assay was immunoSEQ multiplex PCR. The V and J calls and the clone size are those of that table, but D and trimming were determined from the DNA. This sample carries some 55,000 clones, around 87% of them seen once, and the ten largest clones take 6.6%. The germline V gene encodes CDR1 LNHDA and CDR2 SQIVND (reference sequence). CDR3 length equals 15 residues. Germline trimming cut 1 base from V and 8 bases from J; bases unmatched to any gene: 8.

The gene calls are TRBV19 and TRBJ2-1, with 7 bases lining up with TRBD2. Sequencing was performed on peripheral blood. This receptor was identified in a man in his sixties with acute or convalescent COVID-19. CDR3 residues: CASSIGSGPRDEQFF. The DNA of the CDR3 is TGTGCCAGTAGTATAGGTAGCGGGCCCAGGGATGAGCAGTTCTTC. The full variable domain, its missing parts supplied by reference TRBV19 and TRBJ2-1, is DGGITQSPKYLFRKEGQNVTLSCEQNLNHDAMYWYRQDPGQGLRLIYYSQIVNDFQKGDIAEGYSVSREKKESFPLTVTSAQKNPTAFYLCASSIGSGPRDEQFFGPGTRLTVL.